The TCR beta chain described here comes from a study of CD8+CD57+ T cells in acquired aplastic anemia. Before being chosen for sequencing, patients had shown CD8+CD57+ cell expansion by flow cytometry. V was cut by 4 bases and J by 0 bases, with 7 bases left in between. The CDR3 loop spans 14 amino acids. Germline CDR1 reads MGHDK; CDR2 reads SYGVNS. The use of genomic DNA as template underpinned the TCR beta VDJ and CDR3 profiling. TCRdb redid the calling of the reads with MiXCR, one entry per CDR3 protein. The table includes about 40,000 distinct CDR3 sequences, roughly 63% detected once. The clonotype was recovered from a human donor with aplastic anemia. The material sequenced was sorted CD4+, CD8+, or CD8+CD57+ T cells (not recorded which) from PBMCs. The chain employs TRBV25-1 and TRBJ1-5; D gene ambiguous. The CDR3 loop reads CASSAEYSNQPQHF. CDR3 sequence (DNA): TGTGCCAGCAGTGCAGAATATAGCAATCAGCCCCAGCATTTT.